Listed here are 4 T cell receptor beta chains from one sample, sequenced in a study of T cells in Graves' hyperthyroidism and ophthalmopathy. The TCR beta CDR3 regions underwent amplification using RNA transcripts as the source. Primed by the HTBI set, a first-round RT-PCR was run on the TCR CDR3. TCRdb processed the multiplex PCR reads anew with MiXCR; each CDR3 protein has one entry. The data show hundreds of thousands of distinct CDR3 sequences, around 13% seen once. The sample comprised blood. The receptors were gathered from a woman aged 30 to 39 with Graves' hyperthyroidism.

This clonotype was detected many times. The chain combines TRBV7-2 with TRBJ2-7; tentative D call: TRBD2 (5 bases). The germline V and J ends were trimmed by 5 bases and 6 bases, with 17 bases remaining between them. The CDR3 is made up of 14 amino acids. From germline, CDR1 is SGHTA and CDR2 FQGNSA. The CDR3 nucleotides are TGTGCCAGCAGCGACGGGATCTATCCCCTCGAGCAGTACTTC. Translation gives CASSDGIYPLEQYF.

This clonotype showed up many times. The chain uses TRBV5-1 and TRBJ2-7, with 10 bases that match TRBD1. J was trimmed by 3 bases and V by 4 bases; bases with no gene match: 4. Germline V gives CDR1 SGHRS, CDR2 YFSETQ. The CDR3 is made up of 14 amino acids. The CDR3 loop is CASSPGDRGYEQYF. The CDR3 region has the DNA TGCGCCAGCAGCCCGGGGGACAGGGGCTACGAGCAGTACTTC.

This clonotype was recorded at least ten times. V gene TRBV20-1 combines with J gene TRBJ2-3; D unresolved. The CDR3 consists of 14 residues. V was cut by 3 bases and J by 1 base, with 11 bases left in between. CDR1 DFQATT and CDR2 SNEGSKA come from the germline V gene (reference sequence). This chain's CDR3 is CSASLVFGTDTQYF. The CDR3 region has the DNA TGCAGTGCTAGCTTAGTGTTCGGCACAGATACGCAGTATTTT.

The sample holds a few counts of this clonotype. This CDR3 is CASSTRRLAGAGTLLMNEQFF. As DNA, the CDR3 is TGTGCCAGCAGTACCCGTCGATTAGCGGGCGCCGGAACCCTGTTGATGAATGAGCAGTTCTTC. This chain links TRBV6-2 or TRBV6-3 with TRBJ2-1; 7 positions match TRBD2. Germline V gives CDR1 MNHEY, CDR2 SVGEGT. This CDR3 comprises 21 residues. The V gene end was trimmed by 5 bases and the J gene end by 7 bases; junction bases not matched to a gene: 29.